This TCR beta chain was sequenced in a study of blood T cell repertoires in COVID-19. Overall study: Some COVID-19 samples were acute and others convalescent; all came from the United States, Italy and Spain. In each case, the material was cDNA or gDNA derived from T cells, B-cell-depleted T cells, or PBMCs.

Authors' analysis steps: Reference gene primer amplification gave estimated nucleated cell counts. Repertoires were generated with immunoSEQ multiplex PCR, while TCRdb's copy carries only in-frame clones and drops some. V and J calls plus clone size are reproduced from that table; the DNA served to infer D and trimming. The table has nearly 110,000 clones, about four fifths seen once. The V end was cut by 2 bases, the J end by 0 bases, with 5 bases between. Germline CDR1 and CDR2: KGHSH and LQKENI. The CDR3 is 15 residues long. Sequencing was carried out using peripheral blood. The receptor's source is a woman in her sixties with acute or convalescent COVID-19. The chain employs TRBV18 and TRBJ2-6; unclear D gene. CDR3 nucleotides: TGTGCCAGCTCACCAGAGATCTCTGGGGCCAACGTCCTGACTTTC. Translating it yields CASSPEISGANVLTF.